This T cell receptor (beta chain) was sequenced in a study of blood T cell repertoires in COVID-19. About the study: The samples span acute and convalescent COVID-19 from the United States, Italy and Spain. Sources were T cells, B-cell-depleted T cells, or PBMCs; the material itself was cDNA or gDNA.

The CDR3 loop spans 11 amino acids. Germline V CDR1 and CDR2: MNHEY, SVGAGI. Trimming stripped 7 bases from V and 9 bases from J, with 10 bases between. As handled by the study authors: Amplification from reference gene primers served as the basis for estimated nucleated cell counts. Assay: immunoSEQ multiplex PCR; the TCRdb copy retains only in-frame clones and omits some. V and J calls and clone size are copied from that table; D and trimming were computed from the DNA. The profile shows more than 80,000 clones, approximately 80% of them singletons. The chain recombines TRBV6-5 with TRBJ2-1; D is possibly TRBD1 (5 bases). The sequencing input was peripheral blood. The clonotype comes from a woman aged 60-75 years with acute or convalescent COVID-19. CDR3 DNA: TGTGCCAGCACAGGGCTAGGTGAGCAGTTCTTC. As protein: CASTGLGEQFF.